Each of the 8 T cell receptor beta chains below was sequenced from the same sample in a study of shared T cell receptors in the human thymus. This table comes from immunoSEQ multiplex PCR, and its TCRdb copy is limited to in-frame clones, with some not included. The table records approximately 660,000 clones, 88% of them present only once. The sample also formed part of further work on human thymus T cells.

Sample: thymocytes. These receptors all stem from a boy less than two years old with a congenital heart defect.

The V gene is TRBV28, the J gene TRBJ1-1, with 7 bases that match TRBD1. Germline V gene lookup returns CDR1 MDHEN and CDR2 SYDVKM. The CDR3 runs 16 residues. Losses at the gene ends were 10 bases for V and 2 bases for J; bases not matched to a gene: 16. The CDR3 coding sequence is TGTGCCACTCTTCGACAGGGCAGAAGAATAAACACTGAAGCTTTCTTT. It specifies CATLRQGRRINTEAFF.

The chain is built from TRBV2 and TRBJ1-2; the match to TRBD1 covers 7 bases. The CDR3 has 12 residues. Trimming cost V 9 bases and J 3 bases; bases outside gene matches: 4. The germline V gene has CDR1 SNHLY and CDR2 FYNNEI. The CDR3 here is CASRGTDYGYTF. CDR3 in DNA: TGTGCCAGTCGAGGGACAGACTATGGCTACACCTTC. The full variable domain, in which reference TRBV2 and TRBJ1-2 provide the parts outside the CDR3, is EPEVTQTPSHQVTQMGQEVILRCVPISNHLYFYWYRQILGQKVEFLVSFYNNEISEKSEIFDDQFSVERPDGSNFTLKIRSTKLEDSAMYFCASRGTDYGYTFGSGTRLTVV.

This clone was seen only a few times. The V and J genes are TRBV7-9 and TRBJ1-2; TRBD1 matches 9 bases. The CDR3 contains 17 residues. V lost 2 bases, J lost 6 bases, and 13 bases stayed unmatched. CDR1 and CDR2 from the germline V gene are SEHNR and FQNEAQ (reference sequence). CDR3 DNA sequence: TGTGCCAGCAGCTTACTCTGGTTGGACAGGGGCATTAATGGCTACACCTTC. It is translated as CASSLLWLDRGINGYTF.

This clone has only a few counts. The chain carries TRBV2 and TRBJ1-1; D ambiguous. CDR1 and CDR2 (germline): SNHLY, FYNNEI. V lost 2 bases to trimming and J lost 1 base, with 11 bases between them. The CDR3 is 15 residues long. The CDR3 is CASSESRAENTEAFF. The CDR3 nucleotides read TGTGCCAGCAGTGAAAGTCGTGCAGAGAACACTGAAGCTTTCTTT.

The rearrangement joins TRBV7-9 to TRBJ2-7; D may be TRBD1 (5 bases). The V end was cut by 2 bases, the J end by 3 bases, with 17 bases between. The CDR3 extends over 16 amino acids. Germline V CDR1 and CDR2: SEHNR, FQNEAQ (reference sequence). DNA of the CDR3: TGTGCCAGCAGCTTACATTACAACAGGAGCCGCTACGAGCAGTACTTC. Amino acids: CASSLHYNRSRYEQYF.

This sequence joins TRBV4-3 and TRBJ2-3, with TRBD2 identical over 8 bases. The germline V gene encodes CDR1 LGHNA and CDR2 YSLEER. CDR3 size: 17 residues. With 4 bases clipped from V and 6 bases from J, the junction kept 15 bases outside the gene matches. The CDR3 region has the DNA TGCGCCAGCAGCCCGGACGCGGGGGGATTTCTCCTCGATACGCAGTATTTT. It encodes CASSPDAGGFLLDTQYF.

V is TRBV5-4 and J is TRBJ1-1; 9 bases fit TRBD1. V dropped 7 bases and J dropped 4; count of bases not matched to a gene: 2. The CDR3 totals 12 residues. Germline CDR1 SGHNT, CDR2 YYREEE (reference sequence). In nucleotides, the CDR3 is TGTGCCAGCGGGGACAGGGCCACTGAAGCTTTCTTT. Protein: CASGDRATEAFF.

V and J are TRBV5-6 and TRBJ2-7, with a possible D match to TRBD1 (7 bases). The germline CDR1 and CDR2 sequences are SGHDT and YYEEEE. V lost 4 bases and J lost 5, with 19 bases in between. The CDR3 runs to 15 residues. CDR3 nucleotides: TGTGCCAGCAGCGCCTACCTCAGGGGGGTCGACGAGCAGTACTTC. Residues: CASSAYLRGVDEQYF.